Listed below are T cell receptor beta chains from one sample, sequenced in a study of human T cells and chemical hapten exposure. TCRdb used MiXCR to reprocess the RACE reads, holding one entry per CDR3 protein. The data contain some 70,000 distinct CDR3 sequences, 32% of them singletons. The specimen was whole blood, collected in connection with sensitization to the hapten diphenylcyclopropenone (DPC). Source of these receptors: a man between 35 and 55 years old with alopecia areata. Some clones in this sample may be carry-over from other donors' samples. Both conserved end residues are part of each CDR3. The D gene is left open where the match is weak. Clone size is shown for a subset of rows, as once, few, many or a class of expanded clone.

CDR3 | DNA | J | V | length | size | D
CASSLGLAGLGEQYF | TGTGCCAGCAGCTTAGGGCTAGCGGGCCTCGGCGAGCAGTACTTC | TRBJ2-7 | TRBV7-3 | 15 | NA | TRBD2
CSARRDIDNSPLHF | TGCAGTGCTAGGCGGGACATCGATAATTCACCCCTCCACTTT | TRBJ1-6 | TRBV20-1 | 14 | NA | NA
CASSLGVAGYNEQFF | TGTGCCAGCAGCCTTGGGGTAGCGGGGTACAATGAGCAGTTCTTC | TRBJ2-1 | TRBV7-9 | 15 | once | TRBD2
CASSLKREYNEQFF | TGTGCCAGCAGTCTAAAGCGGGAGTACAATGAGCAGTTCTTC | TRBJ2-1 | TRBV27 | 14 | few | TRBD2
CAISGGTSGGYEQYF | TGTGCCATCAGTGGGGGGACTAGCGGGGGCTACGAGCAGTACTTC | TRBJ2-7 | TRBV10-3 | 15 | few | TRBD2
CASSPQTVRSTDTQYF | TGTGCCAGCTCACCGCAGACAGTCCGGAGCACAGATACGCAGTATTTT | TRBJ2-3 | TRBV18 | 16 | few | NA
CASSRGPGSYEQYF | TGTGCCAGCAGCAGAGGTCCCGGATCCTACGAGCAGTACTTC | TRBJ2-7 | TRBV7-2 | 14 | NA | NA
CASSLSKTVYNSPLHF | TGTGCCAGCAGTTTATCAAAAACAGTTTATAATTCACCCCTCCACTTT | TRBJ1-6 | TRBV27 | 16 | NA | NA
CASSYPQQGYRVF | TGTGCCAGCAGTTACCCCCAACAGGGGTATCGAGTCTTT | TRBJ1-1 | TRBV6-5 | 13 | few | TRBD1
CASSLVGSGGDSPLHF | TGTGCCAGCAGCTTAGTAGGTTCAGGGGGAGATTCACCCCTCCACTTT | TRBJ1-6 | TRBV7-2 | 16 | few | TRBD1
CASSLLGGTGRTETFF | TGTGCCAGCAGCTTATTAGGGGGGACCGGACGAACTGAAACTTTCTTT | TRBJ1-1 | TRBV7-9 | 16 | NA | NA
CASTRGYEQYF | TGTGCCAGCACCCGAGGGTACGAGCAGTACTTC | TRBJ2-7 | TRBV6-2/TRBV6-3 | 11 | NA | NA
CASSEYRGLGTEAFF | TGTGCCAGCAGTGAATACAGGGGGCTCGGCACTGAAGCTTTCTTT | TRBJ1-1 | TRBV2 | 15 | NA | TRBD1
CASSQGGQSREAFF | TGCGCCAGCAGCCAAGGGGGTCAGTCCCGAGAAGCTTTCTTT | TRBJ1-1 | TRBV4-3 | 14 | NA | NA
CASSNRDRGTNSPLHF | TGTGCCAGCAGCAACCGGGACAGGGGTACTAATTCACCCCTCCACTTT | TRBJ1-6 | TRBV5-4 | 16 | few | TRBD1
CASSSAYNEQFF | TGTGCCAGCAGTTCCGCCTACAATGAGCAGTTCTTC | TRBJ2-1 | TRBV12-3/TRBV12-4 | 12 | NA | NA
CASSPDSPDQPQHF | TGTGCCAGCTCACCGGACAGCCCAGATCAGCCCCAGCATTTT | TRBJ1-5 | TRBV18 | 14 | NA | NA
CASSSLGPSTVQYF | TGTGCCAGCAGTTCCCTCGGTCCATCTACTGTGCAGTACTTC | TRBJ2-7 | TRBV12-3/TRBV12-4 | 14 | NA | NA
CASSLSSGRETQYF | TGTGCCAGCAGCTTAAGTAGCGGGAGAGAGACCCAGTACTTC | TRBJ2-5 | TRBV7-9 | 14 | NA | TRBD2
CSVDQGYETQYF | TGCAGCGTTGATCAGGGTTACGAGACCCAGTACTTC | TRBJ2-5 | TRBV29-1 | 12 | NA | NA
CASSRRLGGEGDTQYF | TGTGCCAGCTCACGCCGACTCGGCGGAGAGGGAGATACGCAGTATTTT | TRBJ2-3 | TRBV18 | 16 | few | NA
CASSFEGPNTEAFF | TGTGCCAGCAGCTTTGAGGGGCCGAACACTGAAGCTTTCTTT | TRBJ1-1 | TRBV13 | 14 | NA | NA
CATSDKGRSYNEQFF | TGTGCCACCAGTGATAAGGGGCGCTCCTACAATGAGCAGTTCTTC | TRBJ2-1 | TRBV24-1 | 15 | NA | NA
CASSLRQVWTQYF | TGTGCCAGCAGCCTCCGACAGGTCTGGACCCAGTACTTC | TRBJ2-5 | TRBV7-8 | 13 | few | NA
CSVVEGTYEQYF | TGCAGCGTTGTGGAGGGGACGTACGAGCAGTACTTC | TRBJ2-7 | TRBV29-1 | 12 | NA | NA
CASSTGTGNSPLHF | TGTGCCAGCAGCACGGGGACGGGGAATTCACCCCTCCACTTT | TRBJ1-6 | TRBV9 | 14 | NA | NA
CASSLGTATGELFF | TGTGCCAGCAGTTTAGGGACAGCTACCGGGGAGCTGTTTTTT | TRBJ2-2 | TRBV27 | 14 | NA | TRBD1
CASSFLGWNTEAFF | TGTGCCAGCAGTTTTTTGGGCTGGAACACTGAAGCTTTCTTT | TRBJ1-1 | TRBV28 | 14 | NA | NA
CASSLAAGSTDTQYF | TGCGCCAGCAGCCTAGCAGCGGGAAGCACAGATACGCAGTATTTT | TRBJ2-3 | TRBV5-1 | 15 | NA | TRBD2
CASSRTRATGELFF | TGTGCCAGCAGCCGGACTAGGGCTACCGGGGAGCTGTTTTTT | TRBJ2-2 | TRBV7-3 | 14 | NA | TRBD2
CASSRTGGGFGANVLTF | TGTGCCAGCAGCCGGACTGGAGGGGGATTTGGGGCCAACGTCCTGACTTTC | TRBJ2-6 | TRBV7-9 | 17 | many | NA
CATAPAQTDTQYF | TGTGCCACCGCCCCCGCCCAGACAGATACGCAGTATTTT | TRBJ2-3 | TRBV28 | 13 | NA | NA
CASGQANQPQHF | TGTGCCAGTGGACAGGCCAATCAGCCCCAGCATTTT | TRBJ1-5 | TRBV2 | 12 | few | TRBD1
CASSSLLAGVINEQFF | TGTGCCAGCAGCTCGCTACTAGCGGGAGTTATTAATGAGCAGTTCTTC | TRBJ2-1 | TRBV7-9 | 16 | few | TRBD2
CSVVIGTGELFF | TGCAGCGTTGTCATCGGAACCGGGGAGCTGTTTTTT | TRBJ2-2 | TRBV29-1 | 12 | few | NA
CASSTLAGGSTDTQYF | TGTGCCAGCAGCACCCTAGCGGGAGGGAGCACAGATACGCAGTATTTT | TRBJ2-3 | TRBV7-9 | 16 | NA | TRBD2
CSVLDRVDQPQHF | TGCAGTGTACTGGACAGGGTAGATCAGCCCCAGCATTTT | TRBJ1-5 | TRBV20-1 | 13 | NA | TRBD1
CASSFGSTTGELFF | TGCGCCAGCAGCTTTGGCAGTACCACCGGGGAGCTGTTTTTT | TRBJ2-2 | TRBV5-1 | 14 | NA | NA
CASSKGGFDQPQHF | TGTGCCAGCAGCAAAGGGGGGTTCGATCAGCCCCAGCATTTT | TRBJ1-5 | TRBV3-1 | 14 | few | NA
CASRGGQPTRDEQFF | TGTGCCAGCAGGGGCGGACAGCCAACTAGGGATGAGCAGTTCTTC | TRBJ2-1 | TRBV2 | 15 | few | NA
CATSDSLQGNSGDTQYF | TGTGCCACCAGTGATTCGCTACAGGGAAACTCGGGGGATACGCAGTATTTT | TRBJ2-3 | TRBV24-1 | 17 | many | NA
CASSYSKLQGYEQYF | TGTGCCAGCAGTTACTCGAAATTACAGGGGTACGAGCAGTACTTC | TRBJ2-7 | TRBV6-6 | 15 | NA | TRBD1
CASSAAPLTEGYNEQFF | TGCGCCAGCAGCGCTGCCCCCCTCACGGAGGGCTACAATGAGCAGTTCTTC | TRBJ2-1 | TRBV4-1 | 17 | NA | NA
CASSSQGPYQPQHF | TGTGCCAGCAGTTCTCAGGGACCCTATCAGCCCCAGCATTTT | TRBJ1-5 | TRBV28 | 14 | NA | NA
CASSLDGGPTYEQYF | TGTGCCAGCAGCTTGGACGGCGGCCCGACCTACGAGCAGTACTTC | TRBJ2-7 | TRBV5-6 | 15 | NA | NA
CASSRDRQRVNTETFF | TGCGCCAGCAGCCGAGACCGACAGAGAGTGAACACTGAAACTTTCTTT | TRBJ1-1 | TRBV4-1 | 16 | few | NA
CASSHQASSGPATYF | TGTGCCAGCAGTCACCAGGCGAGTAGCGGGCCGGCTACGTACTTC | TRBJ2-5 | TRBV6-6 | 15 | few | TRBD2
CASSVEPGTGDAKLFF | TGTGCCAGCAGCGTAGAGCCCGGGACAGGGGATGCAAAACTGTTTTTT | TRBJ1-4 | TRBV9 | 16 | NA | TRBD1
CASSETIWGRRTYNSPLHF | TGTGCCAGCAGTGAAACGATTTGGGGACGGAGGACCTATAATTCACCCCTCCACTTT | TRBJ1-6 | TRBV25-1 | 19 | NA | NA
CSASVTGVQETQYF | TGCAGTGCTAGTGTTACAGGTGTCCAAGAGACCCAGTACTTC | TRBJ2-5 | TRBV20-1 | 14 | NA | NA
CASSLERQGPRKTQYF | TGCGCCAGCAGCTTGGAGCGGCAGGGGCCCCGGAAGACCCAGTACTTC | TRBJ2-5 | TRBV5-1 | 16 | NA | NA
CSAEDPNTEAFF | TGCAGTGCTGAGGACCCGAACACTGAAGCTTTCTTT | TRBJ1-1 | TRBV20-1 | 12 | few | NA
CASSSTSGSRDEQYF | TGTGCCAGCTCATCAACTAGCGGGAGTCGCGACGAGCAGTACTTC | TRBJ2-7 | TRBV18 | 15 | few | TRBD2
CSARVLAGPMNTEAFF | TGCAGTGCTAGAGTGCTGGCAGGGCCCATGAACACTGAAGCTTTCTTT | TRBJ1-1 | TRBV20-1 | 16 | few | NA
CASSQGTGVRTEAFF | TGTGCCAGCAGCCAAGGTACGGGGGTCCGCACTGAAGCTTTCTTT | TRBJ1-1 | TRBV4-2 | 15 | NA | NA
CSAKGQGPYEQYF | TGCAGTGCTAAGGGACAGGGTCCCTACGAGCAGTACTTC | TRBJ2-7 | TRBV20-1 | 13 | once | TRBD1
CSANPPGQGGEQYF | TGCAGTGCTAACCCTCCGGGACAGGGCGGGGAGCAGTACTTC | TRBJ2-7 | TRBV20-1 | 14 | few | TRBD1
CASYQLAPTTGELFF | TGTGCCAGCTACCAACTAGCTCCTACAACCGGGGAGCTGTTTTTT | TRBJ2-2 | TRBV28 | 15 | few | NA
CASSSLPGQVFYEQYF | TGTGCCAGCAGCTCCCTCCCGGGACAGGTATTCTACGAGCAGTACTTC | TRBJ2-7 | TRBV9 | 16 | few | TRBD1
CASSYSAGQGDYGYTF | TGTGCCAGCAGTTACTCCGCCGGGCAGGGTGACTATGGCTACACCTTC | TRBJ1-2 | TRBV6-6 | 16 | NA | NA